Reported below is one TCR beta chain. Measured with immunoSEQ multiplex PCR; TCRdb has only the in-frame clones, and not every one. The table includes 60,000 to 85,000 clones, 94% detected once. The sample belongs to a study of technical replicates of blood from several donors. The V and J ends lost 7 bases and 8 bases respectively, with 17 bases between them. Germline CDR1 reads GTSNPN; CDR2 reads SVGIG (reference sequence). The CDR3 runs to 12 residues. The chain couples TRBV30 to TRBJ2-5; tentative D call: TRBD2 (7 bases). This sequence originates from a human donor in good health. The sample was T cells isolated from PBMCs. CDR3 protein: CASGLGGLTQYF. The CDR3 nucleotides are TGTGCCTCCGGACTAGGGGGTCTCACCCAGTACTTC.